Following are 5 T cell receptor beta chains from one sample sequenced in a study of cytomegalovirus exposure and HLA in healthy donors. PCR primers comprised 60 Vbeta and 13 Jbeta primers. Measured with immunoSEQ multiplex PCR; TCRdb has only the in-frame clones, and not every one. The sample has fewer than 150,000 clones, roughly 80% seen once. The sequenced sample was PBMCs. The source is a man aged 40-50 years in good health and CMV-seronegative.

The chain recombines TRBV28 with TRBJ2-7; D call uncertain. The CDR3 spans 14 residues. Trimming cost V 6 bases and J 3 bases, with 15 bases left between them. The germline gives CDR1 MDHEN, CDR2 SYDVKM. The CDR3 DNA reads as TGTGCCAGCAGACCCCACCGGGTAAACTACGAGCAGTACTTC. This gives the protein CASRPHRVNYEQYF.

J is TRBJ2-1 and V is TRBV6-5; TRBD1 agrees at 8 bases. CDR1 is MNHEY and CDR2 is SVGAGI in the germline V gene. The CDR3 is made up of 15 amino acids. After removal of 6 bases from V and 6 bases from J, the junction contained 10 bases not matched to a gene. In DNA, the CDR3 is TGTGCCAGCAGCCCGCTGACAGGGGCCGGCAATGAGCAGTTCTTC. Translated, it gives CASSPLTGAGNEQFF.

The chain joins TRBV30 to TRBJ2-5, with 8 nucleotides matching TRBD2. The CDR3 covers 14 residues. Per the germline V gene, CDR1 is GTSNPN and CDR2 is SVGIG (reference sequence). The V segment lost 0 bases and the J segment 4 bases; nucleotides outside the gene matches: 4. The DNA of the CDR3 is TGTGCCTGGAGTGTGAATCTAGCGGGAGAGACCCAGTACTTC. It specifies CAWSVNLAGETQYF.

V gene TRBV29-1 combines with J gene TRBJ2-1; TRBD2 might be the D (6 bases). CDR3 length: 12 amino acids. The V gene's germline CDR1 is SQVTM and CDR2 ANQGSEA. Deletions cut 6 bases from V and 7 bases from J, with 13 bases between. The CDR3 sequence: CSVELGGNEQFF. CDR3 DNA: TGCAGCGTGGAACTCGGGGGAAATGAGCAGTTCTTC.

The V gene is TRBV5-1, the J gene TRBJ2-5; the match to TRBD2 covers 12 bases. CDR3 length equals 16 residues. CDR1 is SGHRS and CDR2 is YFSETQ in the germline V gene. With 3 bases clipped from V and 5 bases from J, the junction kept 8 bases outside the gene matches. The CDR3 DNA reads TGCGCCAGCAGCTCGAACGGACTAGCGGGACAGGAGACCCAGTACTTC. This codes for CASSSNGLAGQETQYF.